This TCR beta chain comes out of a study of cytomegalovirus exposure and HLA in healthy donors. PCR involved 60 Vbeta and 13 Jbeta primers. Clones were sequenced by immunoSEQ multiplex PCR, and TCRdb holds only the in-frame ones, with some missing. This sample yields under 200,000 clones, of which roughly 75% are seen a single time; 4.5% to 6% belongs to the top ten. Trimming left V 5 bases short and J 1 base short, with 5 bases between. The V gene's germline CDR1 is LNHDA and CDR2 SQIVND (reference sequence). The CDR3 is made up of 12 amino acids. This clone was seen once. The V gene is TRBV19, the J gene TRBJ2-5; D unresolved. The sequenced sample consisted of PBMCs. This clonotype originated in a man aged 40-55 years in good health and CMV-seronegative. CDR3 DNA sequence: TGTGCCAGTAGTCGTTTCCAAGAGACCCAGTACTTC. This encodes CASSRFQETQYF.